This T cell receptor beta chain was identified during a study of blood T cell repertoires in COVID-19. Study-level background: From the United States, Italy and Spain came samples of acute and convalescent COVID-19. The analysed material was cDNA or gDNA that came from T cells, B-cell-depleted T cells, or PBMCs.

Original processing notes: Amplification with reference gene primers provided the estimates of nucleated cell counts. TCRdb's table, derived via immunoSEQ multiplex PCR, lists solely in-frame clones and lacks some. V and J calls and clone size are copied from that table; D and trimming were computed from the DNA. Of around 170,000 clones in the sample, less than 85% were seen once. Material: peripheral blood. The clonotype comes from an elderly woman with acute or convalescent COVID-19.

The CDR3: CASTKDSLSGNTIYF. The CDR3 bases are TGTGCCAGCACAAAGGACAGTCTCTCTGGAAACACCATATATTTT. This rearrangement joins TRBV7-2 to TRBJ1-3; the D gene is possibly TRBD1 (6 bases). Germline V CDR1 and CDR2: SGHTA, FQGNSA. The CDR3 sequence is 15 residues long. V was pared by 7 bases and J by 0 bases, with 13 bases between.